Sequencing of this T cell receptor beta chain was carried out in a study of blood T cell repertoires in COVID-19 (dated by TCRdb to about 2020). Describing the broader study: Samples from collaborators originated in the United States, Italy and Spain and spanned both the acute and convalescent phases of COVID-19. Deeply sampled blood TCRbeta repertoires from subjects exposed to, actively infected with, or recovered from COVID-19 were included in the dataset. A de-identified subject ID, COVID-19 status, age in years and sex were almost always included in the sample metadata. The samples were drawn from the first 160 participants of the ongoing ImmuneRACE study and from over a thousand subjects provided by 6 global collaborators. Where available, HLA class I and class II types were taken from metadata supplied by the sample provider and were not determined by assay-based typing. The repertoires were released in a freely available public database intended as a resource for research on the immune response to SARS-CoV-2. The prospective study material was composed of cDNA or gDNA derived from T cells, B-cell-depleted T cells, or PBMCs. Findings and caveats that apply to the study as a whole: Clinical and demographic metadata were provided uncurated, with the amount varying by source and participant.

TCRbeta CDR3 regions were amplified from genomic DNA by means of the immunoSEQ Assay, a bias-controlled multiplex PCR. From the authors' description of their analysis: The number of nucleated cells in each sample was estimated from the amplification of reference gene primers within the assay. Sequence reads were collapsed and filtered to measure the absolute abundance of every unique TCRbeta CDR3 rearrangement. For each sample, productive Simpson clonality was calculated as the square root of Simpson's diversity index over productive rearrangements. In TCRdb, the immuneACCESS table is reduced to in-frame sequences with V and J assigned. These tables do not hold every clone; where another copy was compared, an unresolved V gene accounts for under half, and the others remain unexplained. The D gene and trimming were derived from the DNA, and the V and J assignments and clone size from that table. The sample table records 150,000 to 200,000 clones; 82% of these occur just once. 15% to 20% of the sample is held by the ten biggest clonotypes.

As for this clone: Its antigen remains undetermined. Within one base of it there is no much larger clone, and no base qualities were kept.

In the prospective study, participants were about 18 to 95 years old, resided in 24 geographic areas of the United States, and were enrolled through a virtual design. Cohort assignment in the prospective study relied on participant-reported clinical history from a screening survey and a study questionnaire. Recovered participants in ImmuneRACE Cohort 3 were defined as having two consecutive negative NP/OP PCR tests, clearance from a healthcare professional, or resolution of symptoms. Each participant in the prospective study had whole blood, serum and a nasopharyngeal or oropharyngeal swab collected by mobile phlebotomists. Over a roughly two-month period, participants in the prospective study had the option of providing additional blood draws and questionnaires. Before DNA extraction, prospective study blood samples were shipped either frozen or at room temperature. The TCR comes from a man aged 60 to 75 who had recovered from COVID-19. Sequencing was done on a sample of PBMCs or T cells enriched from blood (not recorded which).

The CDR3 corresponds to CASSIVNQASSPQHF. The bases read TGTGCCAGTAGTATAGTTAACCAGGCATCATCGCCCCAGCATTTT. The V and J segments used are TRBV19 and TRBJ1-5; there is no confident call for the D gene. Taken from the germline V gene (reference sequence), the CDR1 and CDR2 loops are LNHDA and SQIVND. Trimming costs V 1 base and J 9 bases, and their ends lie 16 bases apart. Taken from cysteine to phenylalanine, the CDR3 has 15 residues. The retained sequence is limited to the CDR3, 45 bases, with the frame set at the first base.